This T cell receptor (beta chain) was recovered during a study of long-term antiretroviral therapy in people with HIV. The CDR3 contains 11 residues. CDR1 is SNHLY, CDR2 FYNNEI, per germline. V was shortened by 4 bases and J by 10 bases, with 8 bases between the two germline ends. Sequencing relied on immunoSEQ assay v3.0, run at survey level. Libraries were prepared by immunoSEQ multiplex PCR; TCRdb keeps only in-frame clonotypes and omits some of them. This sample has 25,000 to 30,000 clones, with approximately 90% found just once. On this clone: Its antigen is unknown.

Study results and limitations: HIV repertoires showed narrower CDR3 length ranges than controls.

The input for sequencing was unsorted PBMCs, taken 3.1 years after starting antiretroviral therapy. This TCR was sampled from a man between 18 and 29 years old with HIV. This chain uses TRBV2 with TRBJ2-1; D is tentatively TRBD1 or TRBD2 (5 bases each). CDR3 amino acids: CASSAEGEQFF. CDR3 nucleotide sequence: TGTGCCAGCAGTGCCGAGGGGGAGCAGTTCTTC.